A selection of T cell receptor beta chains follows, all from one sample in a study of response to subunit inactivated influenza vaccine. TCRdb independently ran MiXCR on the RT-PCR reads; one entry per CDR3 protein. The sample has about 540,000 distinct CDR3 sequences, approximately 20% seen once. These same data were also listed under a study on T cells expressing NK-cell markers.

Material: CD4+ T cells sorted from PBMCs, obtained roughly 12 days after vaccination. The receptor set was obtained from a man aged 50 or older who received an inactivated influenza vaccine. CDR3s include the opening cysteine and the closing phenylalanine or tryptophan. A D gene is named only where the DNA matches it firmly. Size values are once, few and many counts, or a class for expanded clones, and some rows have none.

j_gene | v_gene | d_gene | abundance | CDR3nt | CDR3aa
TRBJ2-1 | TRBV10-3 | . | . | TGTGCCATCGGGAGGGGGCAGGGTAACAATGAGCAGTTCTTC | CAIGRGQGNNEQFF
TRBJ2-5 | TRBV5-6 | . | . | TGTGCCAGCAGCTTGGGAGGGGTGAGAGTGACCCAGTACTTC | CASSLGGVRVTQYF
TRBJ2-5 | TRBV20-1 | . | many | TGCAGTGCTCAGGACATGGTGGAGACCCAGTACTTC | CSAQDMVETQYF
TRBJ2-7 | TRBV3-1 | TRBD2 | many | TGTGCCAGCAGCCAAGGGGAGGGCACCTACGAGCAGTACTTC | CASSQGEGTYEQYF
TRBJ2-7 | TRBV6-1 | TRBD2 | few | TGTGCCAGCAGAAGGACATTCGGGGGGGAGTTGAATTACGAGCAGTACTTC | CASRRTFGGELNYEQYF
TRBJ2-7 | TRBV28 | TRBD2 | . | TGTGCCAGCAGAGAAGCGGGGAGCGAATACGAGCAGTACTTC | CASREAGSEYEQYF
TRBJ2-7 | TRBV10-3 | . | . | TGTGCCATCAGTGGTCAGGGGGAGGGCTACGAGCAGTACTTC | CAISGQGEGYEQYF
TRBJ2-1 | TRBV7-9 | . | . | TGTGCCAGCAGCTTCGGGATTGGGTACAATGAGCAGTTCTTC | CASSFGIGYNEQFF
TRBJ2-5 | TRBV7-7 | . | . | TGTGCTAGCAGTCCCGGACGGCAGGGGAGGGAGACCCAGTACTTC | CASSPGRQGRETQYF
TRBJ2-3 | TRBV4-1 | TRBD2 | once | TGCGCCAGCAGCCAAGATACCGGACTGGGGGTAGCGGGTCTAAATACGCAGTATTTT | CASSQDTGLGVAGLNTQYF
TRBJ2-4 | TRBV11-3 | TRBD2 | . | TGTGCCAGCGGCGATGCGGGGGGGCCGTGGCACATTCAGTACTTC | CASGDAGGPWHIQYF
TRBJ2-1 | TRBV5-1 | TRBD1 | . | TGCGCCAGCAGCTGGACCGGGACAGGGGAAATGGATGAGCAGTTCTTC | CASSWTGTGEMDEQFF